Following are 10 T cell receptor beta chains from one sample sequenced in a study of CD8 T cells in ankylosing spondylitis. Study observations and caveats: It appeared that ankylosing spondylitis blood was characterized by a TCR beta motif of roughly 8 highly homologous variants.

TCRdb called the 5' RACE reads again in MiXCR, with one record for every CDR3 protein. Counted here are some 400,000 distinct CDR3 sequences, 20% to 25% occurring once; the ten biggest clones make up approximately 16%. These receptors' antigens are unknown. Sequenced: blood, either unsorted or a sorted T cell fraction (not recorded which). Receptor source: a male donor with ankylosing spondylitis.

This clonotype was detected only a few times. J is TRBJ2-3 and V is TRBV29-1; unclear D gene. V lost 6 bases and J 3 bases, leaving 7 bases between the germline ends. The CDR3 loop spans 11 amino acids. Per germline, CDR1 SQVTM and CDR2 ANQGSEA. CDR3 region: CSVVVTDTQYF. The CDR3 coding sequence is TGCAGCGTAGTAGTAACAGATACGCAGTATTTT.

The chain employs TRBV20-1 and TRBJ1-5; D uncertain. The length of the CDR3 is 14 residues. V shed 3 bases and J shed 1 base, with 10 bases lying between them. Per the germline V gene, CDR1 is DFQATT and CDR2 is SNEGSKA (reference sequence). DNA for the CDR3: TGCAGTGCTAGTGTCGGCCTGAGCAATCAGCCCCAGCATTTT. This codes for CSASVGLSNQPQHF.

The chain carries TRBV6-5 and TRBJ2-7, with a possible D match to TRBD1 (6 bases). The CDR3 totals 16 residues. V was shortened by 2 bases and J by 4 bases, with 18 bases between the two germline ends. Germline CDR1 and CDR2: MNHEY and SVGAGI. The CDR3 reads CASSYGGQAEAYEQYF. The DNA for the CDR3 is TGTGCCAGCAGTTACGGGGGCCAGGCGGAGGCATACGAGCAGTACTTC.

There are a few counts of this clonotype. The chain links TRBV20-1 to TRBJ1-1, with TRBD1 matching 7 bases. Germline CDR1 reads DFQATT; CDR2 reads SNEGSKA (reference sequence). The length of the CDR3 is 15 residues. V was clipped by 3 bases and J by 4 bases; unmatched bases: 11. The CDR3 DNA reads as TGCAGTGCTAGGGGCAGGGGGAGAATAGCCACTGAAGCTTTCTTT. It is translated as CSARGRGRIATEAFF.

The chain couples TRBV4-2 to TRBJ2-6; 7 bases are shared with TRBD1. The CDR3 runs to 16 residues. The germline CDR1 and CDR2 sequences are LGHNA and YNFKEQ. V lost 3 bases and J lost 3; bases outside the gene matches: 5. This chain's CDR3 is CASSQQTGIGANVLTF. CDR3 in DNA: TGTGCCAGCAGCCAGCAGACAGGGATTGGGGCCAACGTCCTGACTTTC.

This clonotype appeared a few times. This chain uses TRBV6-1 with TRBJ2-1, with D perhaps being TRBD1 or TRBD2 (6 bases each). V lost 5 bases and J lost 2, with 10 bases in between. This CDR3 has 14 amino acids. Germline values: CDR1 MNHNS, CDR2 SASEGT. DNA for the CDR3: TGTGCCAGCAGTAAGGAGGGGGCCTACAATGAGCAGTTCTTC. Amino acids: CASSKEGAYNEQFF.

The chain joins TRBV3-1 to TRBJ1-5; no definite D call. CDR3 size: 13 residues. V was shortened by 3 bases and J by 9 bases, with 12 bases between the two germline ends. CDR1 and CDR2 from the germline V gene are LGHDT and YNNKEL (reference sequence). The CDR3 protein is CASSQARTGPQHF. The CDR3 DNA reads TGTGCCAGCAGCCAGGCCCGCACGGGGCCCCAGCATTTT.

This clonotype was counted between two and nine times. The V and J genes are TRBV6-5 and TRBJ2-5, with a possible D match to TRBD1 (5 bases). Trimming cost V 2 bases and J 7 bases, with 11 bases left between them. Germline V gene sequence: CDR1 MNHEY, CDR2 SVGAGI. The CDR3 runs to 13 residues. CDR3 DNA sequence: TGTGCCAGCAGTTACCGGCAGGGCGGGACCCAGTACTTC. Protein: CASSYRQGGTQYF.

V is TRBV6-2 or TRBV6-3 and J is TRBJ1-4; D is ambiguous. The CDR3 has 12 amino acids. CDR1 MNHEY and CDR2 SVGEGT come from the germline V gene. The V gene lost 4 bases and the J gene lost 10 bases, with 10 bases spanning the gap. The CDR3 sequence: CASSWTVGKLFF. The CDR3 bases are TGTGCCAGCAGTTGGACGGTGGGAAAACTGTTTTTT.

The sample holds a few counts of this clonotype. The chain joins TRBV20-1 to TRBJ2-1; 10 bases are shared with TRBD2. The V gene end was trimmed by 5 bases and the J gene end by 7 bases; junction bases not matched to a gene: 5. There are 13 residues in the CDR3. The germline CDR1 and CDR2 sequences are DFQATT and SNEGSKA (reference sequence). This CDR3 is CSAPGLARNEQFF. The CDR3 DNA reads as TGCAGTGCTCCGGGACTAGCGAGGAATGAGCAGTTCTTC.